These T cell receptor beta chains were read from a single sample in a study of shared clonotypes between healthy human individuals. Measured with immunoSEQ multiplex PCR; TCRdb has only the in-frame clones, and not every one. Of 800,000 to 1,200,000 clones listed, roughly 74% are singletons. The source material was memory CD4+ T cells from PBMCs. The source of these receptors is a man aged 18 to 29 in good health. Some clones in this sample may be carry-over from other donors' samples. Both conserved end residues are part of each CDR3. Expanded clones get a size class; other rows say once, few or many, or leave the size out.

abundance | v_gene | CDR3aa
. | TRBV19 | CASSIRRNQPQHF
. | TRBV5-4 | CASSLGSGDYGYTF
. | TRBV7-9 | CASSQPSGRASYNEQFF
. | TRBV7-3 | CASSLRGLAGANEQFF
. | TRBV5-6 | CASSMLGLAGGEQFF
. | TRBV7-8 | CASSLGWARNEKLFF
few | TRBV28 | CASSLYKREQYF
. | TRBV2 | CASRQGAGDEKLFF
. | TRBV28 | CASSPTRGVSNWAFF
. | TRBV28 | CASSHWGREGSSTDTQYF
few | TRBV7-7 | CASRRQGSAGELFF
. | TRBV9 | CASSDRMLGTDTQYF
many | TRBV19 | CASARWVGNQPQHF
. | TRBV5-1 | CASSFGRSSYEQYF
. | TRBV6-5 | CASSYSLSGADEQFF
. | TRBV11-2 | CASSLGGSNYNEQFF
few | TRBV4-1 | CASSQVDGRARGELFF
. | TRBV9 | CASSVAEASGYNEQFF
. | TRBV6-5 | CASSYGAGRKETQYF
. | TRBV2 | CAIYVEAVNTEAFF
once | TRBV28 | CASSLTDLQAQPQHF
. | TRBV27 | CASSPKQRQAATDTQYF
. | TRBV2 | CASSDTGGLGYTF
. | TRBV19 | CASSETRKNIQYF
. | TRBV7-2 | CASSSFSGRRTDTQYF
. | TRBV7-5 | CARSQRLERSYNEQFF
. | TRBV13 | CASSLGRRAGGGQPQHF
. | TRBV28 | CASSSVGGGTDTQYF
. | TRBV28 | CASSTSFGEQFF
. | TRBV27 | CASSLRVTDTQYF
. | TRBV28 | CASSLREWAYNEQFF
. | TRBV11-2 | CASSHLVSNQPQHF
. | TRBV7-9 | CASSFDTGGREQYF
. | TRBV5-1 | CASSLATSTYEQYF
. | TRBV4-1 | CASSPGTGGFFQAFF
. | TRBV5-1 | CASSPADNYGYTF
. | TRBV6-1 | CASSESRLGYTF
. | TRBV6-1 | CASSEMTLDEQYF
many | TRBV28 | CASTWDRDSNQPQHF
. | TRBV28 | CASSFSSPGLARLEQFF
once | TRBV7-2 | CASSLAGLSSEQFF
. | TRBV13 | CASSFARAQDTQYF
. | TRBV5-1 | CASRLGAEKLFF